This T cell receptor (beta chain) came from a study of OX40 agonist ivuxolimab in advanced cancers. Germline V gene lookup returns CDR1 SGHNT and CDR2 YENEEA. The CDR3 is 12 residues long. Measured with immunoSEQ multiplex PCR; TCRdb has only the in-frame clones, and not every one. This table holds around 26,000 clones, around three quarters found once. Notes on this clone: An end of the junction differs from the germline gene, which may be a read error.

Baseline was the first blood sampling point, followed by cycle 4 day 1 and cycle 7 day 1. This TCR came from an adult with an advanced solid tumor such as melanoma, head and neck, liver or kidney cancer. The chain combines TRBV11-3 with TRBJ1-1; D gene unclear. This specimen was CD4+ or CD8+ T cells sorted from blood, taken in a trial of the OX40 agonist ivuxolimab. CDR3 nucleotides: TGTGCCGGCAGCTTAGATGGCGGGAAAGCTTTCTTT. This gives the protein CAGSLDGGKAFF.